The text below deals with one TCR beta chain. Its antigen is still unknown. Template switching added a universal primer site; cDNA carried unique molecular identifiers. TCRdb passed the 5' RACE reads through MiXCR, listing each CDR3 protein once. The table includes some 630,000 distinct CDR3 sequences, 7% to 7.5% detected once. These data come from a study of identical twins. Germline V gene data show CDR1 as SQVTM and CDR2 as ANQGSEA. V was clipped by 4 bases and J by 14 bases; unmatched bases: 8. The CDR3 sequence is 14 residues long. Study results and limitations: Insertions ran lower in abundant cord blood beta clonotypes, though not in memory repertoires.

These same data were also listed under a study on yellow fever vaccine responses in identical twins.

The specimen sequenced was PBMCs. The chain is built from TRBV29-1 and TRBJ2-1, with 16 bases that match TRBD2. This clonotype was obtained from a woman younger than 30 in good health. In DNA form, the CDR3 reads TGCAGCGTTGTCCCGGGACTAGCGGGGGGGATCGAGTTCTTC. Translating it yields CSVVPGLAGGIEFF.